This record concerns one TCR beta chain sequence. The data were obtained in a study of CD8 T cells in ankylosing spondylitis. The germline CDR1 and CDR2 sequences are SGHRS and YFSETQ. Trimming took off 0 bases at V and 13 bases at J, with 14 bases between the two ends. The CDR3 spans 14 residues. Via MiXCR, TCRdb re-called the 5' RACE reads, giving one row per CDR3 protein. The sample has just over 350,000 distinct CDR3 sequences; roughly 20% are singletons. The V and J genes are TRBV5-1 and TRBJ1-6; perhaps TRBD1 as D (5 bases). Specimen: blood, either unsorted or a sorted T cell fraction (not recorded which). This receptor was obtained from a male donor with ankylosing spondylitis or in good health (not recorded which). For the CDR3, the DNA is TGCGCCAGCAGCTTGGGACAGCTCAATTTTCCCCTCCACTTT. Translating it yields CASSLGQLNFPLHF.